These 24 T cell receptor beta chains came from one sample sequenced in a study of T-cell memory formation after mild COVID-19. TCRdb recomputed calls from the 5' RACE reads with MiXCR, one row per CDR3 protein. Of fewer than 150,000 distinct CDR3 sequences in the sample, 15% to 20% were seen once. Material: PBMCs or a T cell subset sorted from them (not recorded which). The source is a young man who had mild COVID-19 (a few samples of this study predate the infection). Cell type and time point are not known.

This clonotype was seen a handful of times. The rearrangement links TRBV5-1 to TRBJ2-5; D unresolved. The germline V gene has CDR1 SGHRS and CDR2 YFSETQ. Trimming removed 0 bases at V and 5 bases at J, with 11 bases between. The CDR3 is 14 residues long. The CDR3 sequence is CASSLASAVETQYF. The DNA of the CDR3 is TGCGCCAGCAGCTTGGCCTCGGCAGTTGAGACCCAGTACTTC.

The V call is TRBV14, the J call TRBJ2-7; no reliable D call. The CDR3 length is 13 residues. CDR1 is SGHDN and CDR2 is FVKESK in the germline V gene. Trimming cost V 0 bases and J 7 bases, with 10 bases left between them. CDR3 sequence (DNA): TGTGCCAGCAGCCAAGATCTGGCGAGGGAGCAGTACTTC. This translates into CASSQDLAREQYF.

The chain couples TRBV6-2 or TRBV6-3 to TRBJ1-5, with D tentatively TRBD1 (6 bases). The CDR3 has 15 amino acids. CDR1 and CDR2 from the germline V gene are MNHEY and SVGEGT. Trimming cost V 5 bases and J 4 bases, with 15 bases left between them. CDR3 sequence: CASSRPGHLNQPQHF. CDR3 sequence (DNA): TGTGCCAGCAGTCGCCCGGGACACCTGAATCAGCCCCAGCATTTT.

This clonotype turned up a few times. The chain recombines TRBV11-3 with TRBJ2-3; 12 bases agree with TRBD2. The V gene end was trimmed by 5 bases and the J gene end by 7 bases; junction bases not matched to a gene: 10. Per germline, CDR1 SGHNT and CDR2 YENEEA. The CDR3 has 16 residues. The CDR3 region is CASSGESSGGAHTQYF. In nucleotides, the CDR3 is TGTGCCAGCAGCGGGGAGTCTAGCGGGGGGGCACATACGCAGTATTTT.

CDR3 in amino acids: CARGGFTEAFF. The CDR3 coding sequence is TGTGCCAGAGGCGGTTTTACTGAAGCTTTCTTT. V gene TRBV27 combines with J gene TRBJ1-1, with no clear D. Trimming removed 9 bases from V and 5 bases from J, with 10 bases in between. This CDR3 contains 11 residues. Germline V CDR1 and CDR2: MNHEY, SMNVEV (reference sequence).

A few counts support this clonotype. The J gene is TRBJ1-1, the V gene TRBV18; maybe TRBD1 (5 bases). CDR1 is KGHSH and CDR2 is LQKENI in the germline V gene. The CDR3 is 16 amino acids. V was shortened by 3 bases and J by 0 bases, with 14 bases between the two germline ends. CDR3 nucleotide sequence: TGTGCCAGCTCACCCGTCACGGGGGACTTGAACACTGAAGCTTTCTTT. Translation gives CASSPVTGDLNTEAFF.

The chain has TRBV5-5 and TRBJ1-2; possibly TRBD1 for D (6 bases). The CDR3 contains 12 residues. Germline V gene lookup returns CDR1 SGHKS and CDR2 YYEKEE (reference sequence). V gave up 5 bases and J gave up 2 bases, with 7 bases separating them. The CDR3, as DNA: TGTGCCAGCAGAGGACAGAACTATGGCTACACCTTC. It translates to CASRGQNYGYTF.

V is TRBV3-1 and J is TRBJ1-2, with D unclear. V lost 1 base, J lost 2 bases, and 11 bases lay in between. The germline V gene encodes CDR1 LGHDT and CDR2 YNNKEL (reference sequence). This CDR3 comprises 15 residues. The CDR3 loop reads CASSQGGGWNYGYTF. The CDR3 nucleotides read TGTGCCAGCAGCCAAGGAGGAGGCTGGAACTATGGCTACACCTTC.

V is TRBV18 and J is TRBJ1-6, with unresolved D. This CDR3 spans 14 amino acids. Between the trimmed V and J ends, which lost 6 bases and 8 bases, there was a span of 14 bases. The germline V gene has CDR1 KGHSH and CDR2 LQKENI. In DNA form, the CDR3 reads TGTGCCAGCTCCGAAGGCGGAGTCGATTCACCCCTCCACTTT. Translated, it gives CASSEGGVDSPLHF.

This clonotype was seen a handful of times. A junction end diverges from the germline sequence, so it may reflect a read error. The chain couples TRBV7-9 to TRBJ2-1; no firm D call. CDR1 is SEHNR and CDR2 is FQNEAQ in the germline V gene (reference sequence). This CDR3 comprises 15 residues. The CDR3, as DNA: TGTGCCAGCAGCTTAATGGCCAGCTCCTACAATGAGCAGCTCTTC. Translation: CASSLMASSYNEQLF. Full variable domain (rest looked up from reference TRBV7-9 and TRBJ2-1): DTGVSQNPRHKITKRGQNVTFRCDPISEHNRLYWYRQTLGQGPEFLTYFQNEAQLEKSRLLSDRFSAERPKGSFSTLEIQRTEQGDSAMYLCASSLMASSYNEQLFGPGTRLTVL.

The table lists this clonotype with many counts. The CDR3 here is CASSPRSADTQYF. The CDR3 coding sequence is TGTGCCAGCAGTCCTCGTTCCGCAGATACGCAGTATTTT. The chain employs TRBV12-3 or TRBV12-4 and TRBJ2-3, with D hard to call. The V gene lost 5 bases and the J gene lost 4 bases, with 10 bases spanning the gap. The CDR3 has 13 amino acids.

The chain uses TRBV9 and TRBJ2-1; D is possibly TRBD1 (6 bases). Per the germline V gene, CDR1 is SGDLS and CDR2 is YYNGEE. The CDR3 covers 15 residues. V was cut by 4 bases and J by 4 bases, with 15 bases left in between. The CDR3 sequence is CASSPQGQGYNEQFF. In DNA form, the CDR3 reads TGTGCCAGCAGCCCCCAGGGCCAGGGGTACAATGAGCAGTTCTTC.

This clonotype was detected a few times. This rearrangement joins TRBV20-1 to TRBJ1-1; possibly TRBD1 for D (6 bases). The CDR3 consists of 16 residues. Between the trimmed V and J ends, which lost 3 bases and 1 base, there was a span of 18 bases. Germline CDR1 is DFQATT and CDR2 is SNEGSKA (reference sequence). CDR3 sequence (DNA): TGCAGTGCTAGTTCCAGGACGCGGGGGGCGAACACTGAAGCTTTCTTT. Amino acids: CSASSRTRGANTEAFF.

V usage is TRBV7-9 and J usage is TRBJ1-4; D ambiguous. Trimming left V 0 bases short and J 7 bases short, with 12 bases between. The CDR3 has 15 residues. Per the germline V gene, CDR1 is SEHNR and CDR2 is FQNEAQ (reference sequence). CDR3 in DNA: TGTGCCAGCAGCTTAGCTAGTGGCGACCTTGAAAAACTGTTTTTT. Translating gives CASSLASGDLEKLFF.

The sample holds a few counts of this clonotype. The J gene is TRBJ2-1, the V gene TRBV21-1; the DNA was not compared with TRBD2, the D call given in the table. TRBV21-1 is a known pseudogene. This CDR3 region has 20 residues. For the CDR3, the DNA is TGTGCCAGCAGCAAAGGTGGGACTAGCGGGGGGTCTAGCTCCTACAATGAGCAGTTCTTC. Protein: CASSKGGTSGGSSSYNEQFF.

This clonotype was recorded many times. The rearrangement uses TRBV4-3 and TRBJ2-3, with 14 bases identical to TRBD2. Germline V CDR1 and CDR2: LGHNA, YSLEER. The length of the CDR3 is 17 residues. After removal of 4 bases from V and 5 bases from J, the junction contained 8 bases not matched to a gene. As DNA, the CDR3 is TGCGCCAGCAGCCTTTTGACTAGCGGGGGGGTAGTAGATACGCAGTATTTT. Translated: CASSLLTSGGVVDTQYF.

This clonotype was seen a handful of times. V and J are TRBV5-1 and TRBJ2-7; D is possibly TRBD1 (6 bases). Germline V lookup: CDR1 SGHRS, CDR2 YFSETQ. V lost 3 bases and J lost 0, with 16 bases in between. This CDR3 is 16 amino acids long. This CDR3 reads CASSSSAGTLSYEQYF. In nucleotides, the CDR3 is TGCGCCAGCAGCTCCTCGGCCGGGACACTCTCCTACGAGCAGTACTTC.

The chain is built from TRBV19 and TRBJ2-5, with a possible D match to TRBD1 (6 bases). Germline loops: CDR1 LNHDA, CDR2 SQIVND (reference sequence). The CDR3 loop spans 12 amino acids. V lost 4 bases to trimming and J lost 14 bases, with 17 bases between them. DNA of the CDR3: TGTGCCAGTAGTAAGTTTACGGGACACCTATACTTC. It encodes CASSKFTGHLYF.

The J gene is TRBJ2-5, the V gene TRBV19, with D tentatively TRBD1 (6 bases). Germline CDR1 LNHDA, CDR2 SQIVND (reference sequence). This CDR3 spans 13 amino acids. The V end lost 4 bases, the J end lost 5 bases, and 11 bases lay between the germline ends. The CDR3 nucleotides read TGTGCCAGTAGTACTCACAGGGTGGAGACCCAGTACTTC. This sequence encodes CASSTHRVETQYF.

The V and J genes are TRBV7-3 and TRBJ2-2, with D possibly matching TRBD1 (6 bases). The ends were cut back, 5 bases at V and 1 base at J, with 14 bases in the middle. The CDR3 has 16 amino acids. Looked up from germline, CDR1 is SGHTA and CDR2 is FQGTGA. The CDR3 sequence: CASSPFGQLNTGELFF. The CDR3 DNA follows: TGTGCCAGCAGCCCATTCGGACAGCTGAACACCGGGGAGCTGTTTTTT.

This clonotype has a handful of counts. V gene TRBV6-5 combines with J gene TRBJ2-3; 9 bases are shared with TRBD2. V gave up 9 bases and J gave up 1 base; unmatched junction bases: 5. Germline CDR1 reads MNHEY; CDR2 reads SVGAGI. The CDR3 contains 14 residues. The CDR3 DNA reads TGTGCCAGTATGGAGCGGGGGGGCACAGATACGCAGTATTTT. Its protein product is CASMERGGTDTQYF.

This sequence joins TRBV6-2 or TRBV6-3 and TRBJ2-3; D is unresolved. The V gene lost 7 bases and the J gene lost 6 bases, with 14 bases spanning the gap. Germline loops: CDR1 MNHEY, CDR2 SVGEGT. The CDR3 runs to 13 residues. The CDR3 protein is CASTFGSRDTQYF. The CDR3 DNA follows: TGTGCCAGCACCTTCGGGTCTCGGGATACGCAGTATTTT.

The sample holds a few counts of this clonotype. The rearrangement uses TRBV5-1 and TRBJ2-1, with TRBD2 matching over 15 bases. This CDR3 comprises 15 residues. J lost 7 bases, V lost 4 bases, and 3 bases had no gene match. Per germline, CDR1 SGHRS and CDR2 YFSETQ. CDR3 amino acids: CASSVGTSGGNEQFF. CDR3 in DNA: TGCGCCAGCAGCGTCGGGACTAGCGGGGGGAATGAGCAGTTCTTC. The whole variable domain, filled in from reference TRBV5-1 and TRBJ2-1, reads KAGVTQTPRYLIKTRGQQVTLSCSPISGHRSVSWYQQTPGQGLQFLFEYFSETQRNKGNFPGRFSGRQFSNSRSEMNVSTLELGDSALYLCASSVGTSGGNEQFFGPGTRLTVL.

The sample holds a few counts of this clonotype. The CDR3 nucleotides read TGCGCCAGCAACCCTGGGATCCACTCCTACGAGCAGTACTTC. Protein product: CASNPGIHSYEQYF. The V call is TRBV5-1, the J call TRBJ2-7; D call uncertain. This CDR3 region has 14 residues. Germline lookup yields CDR1 SGHRS and CDR2 YFSETQ. The ends were cut back, 6 bases at V and 0 bases at J, with 13 bases in the middle.